This entry lists 18 T cell receptor beta chains sequenced from one sample in a study of cytomegalovirus exposure and HLA in healthy donors. The PCR employed 60 Vbeta primers together with 13 Jbeta primers. Assay: immunoSEQ multiplex PCR; the TCRdb copy retains only in-frame clones and omits some. This repertoire comprises around 140,000 clones; its ten largest clones make up 2% to 2.5%. Sequenced: PBMCs. The origin of the receptors is a woman under 30 in good health and CMV-seronegative.

The chain joins TRBV7-8 to TRBJ2-1; tentative D call: TRBD2 (6 bases). V lost 2 bases, J lost 10 bases, and 21 bases lay in between. This CDR3 contains 16 residues. The V gene's germline CDR1 is SGHVS and CDR2 FQNEAQ. CDR3 residues: CASSLRDPGVMLEQFF. The CDR3 bases are TGTGCCAGCAGCTTAAGGGATCCGGGAGTTATGCTGGAGCAGTTCTTC. The variable domain in full, with the rest retrieved from reference TRBV7-8 and TRBJ2-1, is GAGVSQSPRYKVAKRGQDVALRCDPISGHVSLFWYQQALGQGPEFLTYFQNEAQLDKSGLPSDRFFAERPEGSVSTLKIQRTQQEDSAVYLCASSLRDPGVMLEQFFGPGTRLTVL.

The gene calls are TRBV5-1 and TRBJ2-3; TRBD2 agrees at 7 bases. The CDR3 extends over 15 amino acids. Unmatched junction bases numbered 9, after V lost 3 bases and J lost 5 bases. CDR1 is SGHRS, CDR2 YFSETQ, per germline. The CDR3 coding sequence is TGCGCCAGCAGCTCCCTTGCGGGAGTGGGAGATACGCAGTATTTT. The encoded protein is CASSSLAGVGDTQYF.

This chain joins TRBV5-6 and TRBJ2-3, with a tentative D call TRBD1 (6 bases). The V end lost 4 bases, the J end lost 0 bases, and 15 bases lay between the germline ends. The CDR3 is 16 residues long. Germline CDR1 reads SGHDT; CDR2 reads YYEEEE. CDR3 nucleotides: TGTGCCAGCAGCATCGGACAGTTCTTTAGCACAGATACGCAGTATTTT. Residues: CASSIGQFFSTDTQYF.

This chain joins TRBV7-2 and TRBJ2-2, with TRBD2 as a possible D gene (5 bases). Germline CDR1 SGHTA, CDR2 FQGNSA. Trimming removed 4 bases from V and 6 bases from J, with 12 bases in between. The CDR3 totals 14 residues. This chain's CDR3 is CASSSGIAAGELFF. The CDR3 DNA follows: TGTGCCAGCAGCTCGGGGATAGCTGCCGGGGAGCTGTTTTTT.

The gene calls are TRBV28 and TRBJ2-3, with 7 nucleotides matching TRBD2. Germline-derived CDR1 and CDR2 are MDHEN and SYDVKM. The junction had 3 bases not matched to a gene; V was cut back by 2 bases and J by 1 base. The CDR3 loop spans 15 amino acids. CDR3 DNA: TGTGCCAGCAGTTTACGTGGGGGGGGCACAGATACGCAGTATTTT. Residues: CASSLRGGGTDTQYF.

V and J are TRBV29-1 and TRBJ2-3; 15 bases align to TRBD2. V was pared by 4 bases and J by 4 bases, with 12 bases of the junction left unmatched. This CDR3 contains 18 residues. Germline CDR1 and CDR2: SQVTM and ANQGSEA. The CDR3 bases are TGCAGCGTTGCCCCGGGACTAGCGGGAGGTGGTGGGGCAGATACGCAGTATTTT. Its protein is CSVAPGLAGGGGADTQYF.

V and J are TRBV7-2 and TRBJ1-1, with D unresolved. The V end lost 6 bases, the J end lost 6 bases, and 11 bases lay between the germline ends. CDR1 is SGHTA and CDR2 is FQGNSA in the germline V gene. The CDR3 has 12 residues. Here the CDR3 reads CASRFPRAEAFF. In DNA form, the CDR3 reads TGTGCCAGCAGGTTCCCCCGGGCTGAAGCTTTCTTT.

Worth noting for this clone: The identical CDR3 is also encoded by other nucleotide sequences in the sample. V and J are TRBV27 and TRBJ1-2; D remains ambiguous. V was trimmed by 5 bases and J by 0 bases, leaving 13 bases between them. The CDR3 runs 15 residues. Germline CDR1 and CDR2: MNHEY and SMNVEV (reference sequence). The CDR3 DNA sequence: TGTGCCAGCAGTCTGCGCGGGTTCACTAACTATGGCTACACCTTC. It codes for CASSLRGFTNYGYTF.

The rearrangement links TRBV19 to TRBJ1-2, with a weak D call TRBD1 (5 bases). V was pared by 5 bases and J by 8 bases, with 9 bases between. Germline loops: CDR1 LNHDA, CDR2 SQIVND (reference sequence). This CDR3 region has 11 residues. The CDR3 DNA follows: TGTGCCAGTAGTCCGGGGGGAGGCTACACCTTC. Amino acids: CASSPGGGYTF.

In DNA form, the CDR3 reads TGCGCCAGCAGCTTTCAAGCGGGACCTGGGGAGCAGTACTTC. This translates into CASSFQAGPGEQYF. The chain employs TRBV5-1 and TRBJ2-5; 7 nucleotides line up with TRBD2. With V trimmed by 2 bases and J by 11 bases, 12 bases remained unmatched. The CDR3 is 14 residues long. Germline-derived CDR1 and CDR2 are SGHRS and YFSETQ.

The V and J genes are TRBV5-4 and TRBJ2-1; 7 nucleotides align to TRBD2. Germline V CDR1 and CDR2: SGHNT, YYREEE (reference sequence). The length of the CDR3 is 15 residues. The V gene end was trimmed by 4 bases and the J gene end by 6 bases; junction bases not matched to a gene: 10. CDR3 residues: CASSPQRGGSNEQFF. CDR3 DNA: TGTGCCAGCAGCCCTCAGCGGGGAGGAAGCAATGAGCAGTTCTTC.

The chain links TRBV6-5 to TRBJ1-5; perhaps TRBD1 as D (5 bases). Looked up from germline, CDR1 is MNHEY and CDR2 is SVGAGI. The CDR3 is 14 amino acids. Trimming took 8 bases from V and 3 from J, leaving 14 bases between them. DNA of the CDR3: TGTGCCAGCGCCGTGGCAGGGTACAATCAGCCCCAGCATTTT. Its protein is CASAVAGYNQPQHF.

The chain combines TRBV5-1 with TRBJ2-1; 7 nucleotides line up with TRBD1. The CDR3 has 15 amino acids. V trimming: 4 bases; J trimming: 0 bases; junction bases outside the gene matches: 4. Per germline, CDR1 SGHRS and CDR2 YFSETQ. The CDR3 DNA reads TGCGCCAGCAGCGGGGGACAGAGCTCCTACAATGAGCAGTTCTTC. Its translation: CASSGGQSSYNEQFF. Together with reference TRBV5-1 and TRBJ2-1, the CDR3 gives the full variable domain: KAGVTQTPRYLIKTRGQQVTLSCSPISGHRSVSWYQQTPGQGLQFLFEYFSETQRNKGNFPGRFSGRQFSNSRSEMNVSTLELGDSALYLCASSGGQSSYNEQFFGPGTRLTVL.

The chain carries TRBV5-5 and TRBJ2-7; D unresolved. Trimming left V 4 bases short and J 2 bases short, with 16 bases between. CDR1 SGHKS and CDR2 YYEKEE come from the germline V gene (reference sequence). The CDR3 has 15 residues. CDR3 protein: CASSLRKAPTYEQYV. CDR3 bases: TGTGCCAGCAGCCTCAGGAAGGCCCCCACCTACGAGCAGTACGTC.

In nucleotides, the CDR3 is TGTGCCAGCAGCGGCGGGACAGGGTACGAGCAGTACTTC. Amino acid sequence: CASSGGTGYEQYF. V usage is TRBV9 and J usage is TRBJ2-7, with 9 bases identical to TRBD1. The CDR3 loop spans 13 amino acids. After removal of 3 bases from V and 4 bases from J, the junction contained 2 bases not matched to a gene. CDR1 and CDR2 (germline): SGDLS, YYNGEE.

This chain joins TRBV7-2 and TRBJ2-5; perhaps TRBD1 as D (6 bases). V was trimmed by 3 bases and J by 1 base, leaving 9 bases between them. Germline loops: CDR1 SGHTA, CDR2 FQGNSA. The CDR3 has 14 amino acids. CDR3 sequence: CASSLTGTQETQYF. The CDR3 bases are TGTGCCAGCAGCTTGACAGGAACCCAAGAGACCCAGTACTTC.

This rearrangement joins TRBV6-5 to TRBJ2-1, with 8 nucleotides matching TRBD2. This CDR3 contains 15 residues. V shed 6 bases and J 12 bases; nucleotides not matched to a gene: 16. The germline CDR1 and CDR2 sequences are MNHEY and SVGAGI. The CDR3 DNA follows: TGTGCCAGCAGCGCAATTAGCGGGGTCACGGATGTGCAGTTCTTC. Translation gives CASSAISGVTDVQFF.

The chain uses TRBV5-4 and TRBJ2-1; 11 positions match TRBD2. V lost 2 bases to trimming and J lost 8 bases; unmatched junction nucleotides: 9. CDR3 length: 16 residues. Germline values: CDR1 SGHNT, CDR2 YYREEE (reference sequence). The CDR3 DNA follows: TGTGCCAGCAGCTTACTACTAGCGGGAGATCCCCATGAGCAGTTCTTC. Protein sequence: CASSLLLAGDPHEQFF.